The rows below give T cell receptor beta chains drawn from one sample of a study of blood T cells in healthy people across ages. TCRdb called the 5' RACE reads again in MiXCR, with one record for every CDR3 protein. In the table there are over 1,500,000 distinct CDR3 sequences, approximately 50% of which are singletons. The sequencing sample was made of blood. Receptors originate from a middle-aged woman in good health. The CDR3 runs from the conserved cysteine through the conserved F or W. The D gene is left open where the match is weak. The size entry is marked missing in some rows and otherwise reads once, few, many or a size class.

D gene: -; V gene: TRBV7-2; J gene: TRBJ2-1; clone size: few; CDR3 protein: CASSSPGGYNEQFF; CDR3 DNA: TGTGCCAGCAGCTCTCCCGGGGGCTACAATGAGCAGTTCTTC
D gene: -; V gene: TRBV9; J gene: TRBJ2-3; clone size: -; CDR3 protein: CASSVVDDTQYF; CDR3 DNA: TGTGCCAGCAGCGTAGTAGATGATACGCAGTATTTT
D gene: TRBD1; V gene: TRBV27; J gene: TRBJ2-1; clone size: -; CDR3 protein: CASLQPGQGPRNEQFF; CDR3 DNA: TGTGCCAGCCTTCAGCCGGGACAGGGGCCCCGCAATGAGCAGTTCTTC
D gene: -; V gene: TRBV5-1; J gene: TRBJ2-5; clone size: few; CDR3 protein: CASSSSSEKETQYF; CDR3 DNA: TGCGCCAGCAGCAGTTCTAGCGAGAAGGAGACCCAGTACTTC
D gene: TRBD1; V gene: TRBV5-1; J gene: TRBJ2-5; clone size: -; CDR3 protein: CASSFLDRGSGTQYF; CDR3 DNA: TGCGCCAGCAGCTTCTTAGACAGGGGAAGTGGGACCCAGTACTTC
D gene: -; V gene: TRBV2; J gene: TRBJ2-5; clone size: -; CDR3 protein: CASSGVGPETQYF; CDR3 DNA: TGTGCCAGCAGTGGGGTGGGACCAGAGACCCAGTACTTC
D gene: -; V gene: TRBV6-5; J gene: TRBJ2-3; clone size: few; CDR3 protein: CASRGRLDTQYF; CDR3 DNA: TGTGCCAGTCGAGGGCGGCTAGATACGCAGTATTTT
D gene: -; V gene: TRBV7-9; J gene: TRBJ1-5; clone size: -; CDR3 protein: CASSLGGGTYGSNQPQHF; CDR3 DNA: TGTGCCAGCAGCTTAGGCGGGGGGACCTACGGAAGCAATCAGCCCCAGCATTTT
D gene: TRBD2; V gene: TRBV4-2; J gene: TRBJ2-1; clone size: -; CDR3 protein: CASSQTSGGSYEQFF; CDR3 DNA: TGTGCCAGCAGCCAGACTAGCGGGGGGTCTTATGAGCAGTTCTTC
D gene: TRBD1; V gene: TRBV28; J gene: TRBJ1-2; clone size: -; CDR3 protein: CASSLSTGTGRNYGYTF; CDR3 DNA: TGTGCCAGCAGCTTGTCCACCGGGACAGGGAGGAACTATGGCTACACCTTC
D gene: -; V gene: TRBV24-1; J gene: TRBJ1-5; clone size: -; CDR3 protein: CATSDSYQPQHF; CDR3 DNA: TGTGCCACCAGTGATTCCTATCAGCCCCAGCATTTT
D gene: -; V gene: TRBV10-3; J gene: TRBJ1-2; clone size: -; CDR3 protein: CAIRLTRDNHPNYGYTF; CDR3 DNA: TGTGCCATCAGGTTAACCCGGGACAACCATCCTAACTATGGCTACACCTTC
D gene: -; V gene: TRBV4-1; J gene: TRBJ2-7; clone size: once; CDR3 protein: CASSQGNDRTYEQYF; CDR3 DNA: TGCGCCAGCAGCCAAGGAAACGACAGGACCTACGAGCAGTACTTC
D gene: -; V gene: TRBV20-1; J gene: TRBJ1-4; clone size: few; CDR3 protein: CSASRHLNEKLFF; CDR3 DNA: TGCAGTGCATCCAGACACCTTAATGAAAAACTGTTTTTT
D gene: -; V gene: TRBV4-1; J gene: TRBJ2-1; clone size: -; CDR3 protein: CASSQESANNEQFF; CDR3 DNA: TGCGCCAGCAGCCAAGAATCCGCAAACAATGAGCAGTTCTTC
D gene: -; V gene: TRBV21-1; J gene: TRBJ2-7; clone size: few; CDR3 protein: CASTTTGKGDEQYF; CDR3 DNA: TGTGCCAGCACCACGACAGGGAAGGGGGACGAGCAGTACTTC
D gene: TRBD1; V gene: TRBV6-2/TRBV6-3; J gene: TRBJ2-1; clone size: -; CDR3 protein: CASSYSNVSWGQQYNEQFF; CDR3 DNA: TGTGCCAGCAGTTACTCGAACGTGAGTTGGGGACAGCAGTACAATGAGCAGTTCTTC
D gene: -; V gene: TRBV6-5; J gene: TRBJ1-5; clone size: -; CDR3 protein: CASSYSGPAGNQPQHF; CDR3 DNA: TGTGCCAGCAGTTACTCGGGGCCGGCCGGGAATCAGCCCCAGCATTTT
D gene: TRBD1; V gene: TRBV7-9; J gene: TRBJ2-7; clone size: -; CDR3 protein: CASSLAGRGQGEQYF; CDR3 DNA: TGTGCCAGCAGCTTAGCCGGCAGGGGGCAAGGCGAGCAGTACTTC
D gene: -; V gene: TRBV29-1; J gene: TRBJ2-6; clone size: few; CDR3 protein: CSVAQTGANVLTF; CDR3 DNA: TGCAGCGTTGCACAGACCGGGGCCAACGTCCTGACTTTC
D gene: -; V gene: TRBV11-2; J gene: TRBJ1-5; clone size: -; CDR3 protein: CASSTASNQPQHF; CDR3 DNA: TGTGCCAGCAGCACCGCTAGCAATCAGCCCCAGCATTTT
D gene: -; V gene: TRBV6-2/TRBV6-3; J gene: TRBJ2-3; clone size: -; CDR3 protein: CASSYSRQPPYTQYF; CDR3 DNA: TGTGCCAGCAGTTACTCGAGACAGCCACCTTATACGCAGTATTTT
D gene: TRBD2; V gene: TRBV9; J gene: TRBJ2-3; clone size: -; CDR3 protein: CASGLSGSGTDTQYF; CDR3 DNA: TGTGCCAGCGGGTTGAGCGGGAGTGGCACAGATACGCAGTATTTT
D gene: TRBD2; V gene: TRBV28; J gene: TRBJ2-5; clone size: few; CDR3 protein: CASRTSSQTQYF; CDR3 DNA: TGTGCCAGCAGGACTAGCTCCCAGACCCAGTACTTC
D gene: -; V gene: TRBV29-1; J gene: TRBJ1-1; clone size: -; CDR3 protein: CSVGPGPEAFF; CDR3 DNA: TGCAGCGTGGGCCCGGGGCCTGAAGCTTTCTTT
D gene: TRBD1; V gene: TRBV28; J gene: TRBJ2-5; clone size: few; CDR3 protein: CASSLGIRGRETQYF; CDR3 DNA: TGTGCCAGCAGTTTAGGAATAAGGGGGCGAGAGACCCAGTACTTC
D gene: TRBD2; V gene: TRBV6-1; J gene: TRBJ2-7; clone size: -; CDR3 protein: CATTGTSGGPNSYEQYF; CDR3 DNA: TGTGCCACTACCGGGACTAGCGGGGGACCGAACTCCTACGAGCAGTACTTC
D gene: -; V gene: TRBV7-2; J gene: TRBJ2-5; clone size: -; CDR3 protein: CASSLARASRAQYF; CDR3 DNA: TGTGCCAGCAGCTTAGCGAGGGCCTCGCGGGCTCAGTACTTC
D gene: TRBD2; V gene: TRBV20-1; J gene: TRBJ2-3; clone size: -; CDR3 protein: CSARELAGTTDTQYF; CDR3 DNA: TGCAGTGCTAGAGAGCTAGCGGGTACTACAGATACGCAGTATTTT
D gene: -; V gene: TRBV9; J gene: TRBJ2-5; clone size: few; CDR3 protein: CASSDKGLETQYF; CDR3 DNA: TGTGCCAGCAGTGATAAAGGATTAGAGACCCAGTACTTC
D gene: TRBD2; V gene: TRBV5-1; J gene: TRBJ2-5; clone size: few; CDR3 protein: CASTASRTSGVQETQYF; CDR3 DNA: TGCGCCAGCACCGCCTCGAGGACTAGCGGGGTCCAAGAGACCCAGTACTTC
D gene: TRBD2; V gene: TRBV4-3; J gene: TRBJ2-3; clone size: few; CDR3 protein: CASSQVNGGWTDTQYF; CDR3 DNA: TGCGCCAGCAGCCAAGTGAACGGGGGGTGGACAGATACGCAGTATTTT
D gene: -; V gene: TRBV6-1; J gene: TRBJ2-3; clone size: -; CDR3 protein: CASSDRTSNWGTDTQYF; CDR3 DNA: TGTGCCAGCAGTGACCGAACTAGTAATTGGGGCACAGATACGCAGTATTTT
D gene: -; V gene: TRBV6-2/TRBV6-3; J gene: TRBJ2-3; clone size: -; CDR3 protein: CASSLDRIDTDTQYF; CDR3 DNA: TGTGCCAGCAGTTTAGACAGGATAGACACAGATACGCAGTATTTT
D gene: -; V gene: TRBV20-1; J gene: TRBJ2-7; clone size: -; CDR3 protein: CSASKPRRGSPSEQYF; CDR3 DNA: TGCAGTGCTAGTAAACCAAGACGGGGTTCGCCATCCGAGCAGTACTTC
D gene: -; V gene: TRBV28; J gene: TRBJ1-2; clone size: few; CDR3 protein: CASSVYYGYTF; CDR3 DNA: TGTGCCAGCAGTGTTTACTATGGCTACACCTTC
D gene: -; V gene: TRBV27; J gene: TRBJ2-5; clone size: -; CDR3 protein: CASSLLRTARETQYF; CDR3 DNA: TGTGCCAGCAGTTTACTGAGAACAGCTCGGGAGACCCAGTACTTC
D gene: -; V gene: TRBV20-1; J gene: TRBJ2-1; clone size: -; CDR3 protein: CSASGVNEQFF; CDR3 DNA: TGCAGTGCTAGTGGAGTAAATGAGCAGTTCTTC
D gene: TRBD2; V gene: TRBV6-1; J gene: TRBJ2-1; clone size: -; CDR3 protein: CASSEVSGAYNEQFF; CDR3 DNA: TGTGCCAGCAGTGAAGTTAGCGGGGCTTACAATGAGCAGTTCTTC
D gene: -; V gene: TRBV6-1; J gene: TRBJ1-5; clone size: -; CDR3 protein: CASSDRRSNNQPQHF; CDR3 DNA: TGTGCCAGCAGTGATCGCAGGAGTAACAATCAGCCCCAGCATTTT
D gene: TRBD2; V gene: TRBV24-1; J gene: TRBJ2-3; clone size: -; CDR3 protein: CATSDLTSGQPSTDTQYF; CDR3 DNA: TGTGCCACCAGTGATTTGACTAGCGGGCAGCCTAGCACAGATACGCAGTATTTT
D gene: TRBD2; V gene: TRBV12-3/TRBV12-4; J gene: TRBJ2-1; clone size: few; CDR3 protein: CASSSLLGLAGGGINEQFF; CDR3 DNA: TGTGCCAGCAGTTCCCTCCTTGGACTAGCGGGGGGGGGTATCAATGAGCAGTTCTTC
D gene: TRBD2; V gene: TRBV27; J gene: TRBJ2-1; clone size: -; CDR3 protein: CASTPSGGASYNEQFF; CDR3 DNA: TGTGCCAGCACTCCTAGCGGGGGGGCGTCCTACAATGAGCAGTTCTTC
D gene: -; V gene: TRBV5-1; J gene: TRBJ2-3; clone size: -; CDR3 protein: CASSLDGSPSHLTDTQYF; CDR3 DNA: TGCGCCAGCAGCTTGGATGGTAGCCCCTCTCACCTCACAGATACGCAGTATTTT
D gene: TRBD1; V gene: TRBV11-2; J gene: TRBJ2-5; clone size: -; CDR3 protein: CASNLDRQGGKYF; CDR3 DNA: TGTGCCAGCAACTTAGATCGACAGGGTGGCAAGTACTTC
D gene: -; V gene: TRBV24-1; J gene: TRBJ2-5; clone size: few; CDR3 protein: CATSDLVAEKETQYF; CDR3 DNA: TGTGCCACCAGTGATTTGGTGGCAGAAAAAGAGACCCAGTACTTC
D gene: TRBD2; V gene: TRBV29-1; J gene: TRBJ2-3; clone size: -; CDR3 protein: CSAAGTSGGARTDTQYF; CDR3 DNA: TGCAGCGCCGCCGGGACTAGCGGGGGGGCCCGCACAGATACGCAGTATTTT
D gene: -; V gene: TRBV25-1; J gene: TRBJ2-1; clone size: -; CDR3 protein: CASSERTASYEQFF; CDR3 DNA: TGTGCCAGCAGTGAAAGGACAGCATCCTACGAGCAGTTCTTC
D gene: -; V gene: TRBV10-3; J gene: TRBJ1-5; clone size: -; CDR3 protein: CAIKDGYNQPQHF; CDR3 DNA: TGTGCCATCAAGGACGGTTACAATCAGCCCCAGCATTTT
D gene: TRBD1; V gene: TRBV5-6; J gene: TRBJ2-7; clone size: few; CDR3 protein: CASSLEPGGESLDEQYF; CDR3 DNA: TGTGCCAGCAGCTTGGAGCCAGGGGGCGAATCTCTCGACGAGCAGTACTTC
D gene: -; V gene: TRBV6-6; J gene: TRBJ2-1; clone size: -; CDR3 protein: CASSYSIDPSYNEQFF; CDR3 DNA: TGTGCCAGCAGTTACTCCATAGACCCATCCTACAATGAGCAGTTCTTC
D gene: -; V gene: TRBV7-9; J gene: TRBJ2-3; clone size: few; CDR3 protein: CASSGEAGGQSTQYF; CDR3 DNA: TGTGCCAGCAGCGGGGAGGCAGGGGGACAGAGTACGCAGTATTTT
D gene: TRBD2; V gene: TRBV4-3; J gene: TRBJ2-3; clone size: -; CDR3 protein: CASSQDVQRGGTDTQYF; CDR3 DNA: TGCGCCAGCAGCCAAGATGTACAGCGGGGGGGCACAGATACGCAGTATTTT